The present entry profiles one T cell receptor beta chain with its context. This clonotype was picked up many times. Its antigen remains unidentified. Base-call qualities are not available, and no considerably larger clone is one nucleotide away. This specimen comes from a study of regulatory T cells in long-lasting Graves disease (dated by TCRdb to the early 2020s). For the wider study: Antithyroid drugs had been taken for less than 3 months by newly diagnosed Graves' disease patients. Patients with persistent Graves' disease were compared with patients with newly diagnosed Graves' disease using TCR sequencing and RNA sequencing of peripheral blood. The study took place in China and was registered as a clinical trial. A total of roughly 33 samples underwent TCR sequencing: about 13 from persistent and roughly 20 from newly diagnosed Graves' disease patients. Study-wide findings and limitations: Sequencing and analysis were limited to the TCR beta chain. The study examined only peripheral blood because the primary lesion, thyroid tissue, could not be accessed. More public clonotypes were shared among persistent patients (fewer than 3,000) than among newly diagnosed patients (over 900). Persistent disease showed preferential use of TRBV28, TRBJ1-2 and TRBJ2-5, whereas newly diagnosed disease favored TRBV20-1 and TRBJ2-1. Persistent Graves' disease patients showed lower TCR Shannon entropy and fewer highly expanded clones than newly diagnosed patients, suggesting clonal expansion. The small sample size was acknowledged by the authors as a limitation that may reduce accuracy.

Looking up the germline V gene (reference sequence) yields CDR1 MNHEY and CDR2 SMNVEV. Trimming takes 5 bases from V and 0 bases from J, and the germline ends sit 10 bases apart. Measured from the cysteine to the phenylalanine, the CDR3 is 14 residues long. CDR3 DNA only is kept here, 42 bases in frame from base 1. Libraries were made using multiplex PCR. The sequencer was an Illumina HiSeq 4000. CDR3 regions were amplified by Arm-PCR with iRepertoire HTBI primers to construct TCR beta libraries. PCR products were gel purified before sequencing. The paper's data handling went like this. A total of some 65 TRBV and some 15 TRBJ segments were identified across samples and were used for gene usage analysis of CDR3 amino acid clonotypes. COPE and FqMerger were used to merge the filtered high-quality paired reads into contigs. Contigs were aligned with BLAST to IMGT TRBV, TRBD and TRBJ reference genes, and CDR3 was defined per IMGT. Highly expanded clones were defined as clonotypes with a frequency above 0.1%. Shannon entropy served as the measure of repertoire diversity, while the Gini coefficient captured V-J evenness. A clonotype was considered public if more than one individual shared it. TCRdb reran the public reads through fastp at Q25 and MiXCR, keeping productive beta chains. Each entry merges the rows of one CDR3 protein and shows their most common DNA and genes. The V and J calls here are based on TCRdb, not the publication. Across this sample there are around 420,000 distinct CDR3 sequences, with about 15% seen only once. Approximately 7.6% of the sample is in the top ten clones.

The time point label, read with the paper, signifies: newly diagnosed GD, antithyroid drugs for less than 3 months. For both TCR sequencing and RNA sequencing, RNA was extracted from PBMCs using TRIzol. Graves' disease was diagnosed according to American Thyroid Association guidelines. Patients for the study were recruited at an endocrinology department in Xi'an, China. Each patient gave 7.5 to 10 milliliters of peripheral blood, collected in an EDTA anticoagulant tube. Ficoll Paque Plus density gradient separation was used to isolate PBMCs, and no additional T cell sorting was done. An Agilent 2100 Bioanalyzer and agarose gel were used to check RNA quality, and a NanoDrop 2000 was used to measure RNA concentration. Another study also made use of these data, one on T cells in Graves' hyperthyroidism and ophthalmopathy. In that second paper, the authors write: Stable Graves' hyperthyroidism was defined as the absence of progression to ophthalmopathy over 18 months of follow-up. Hyperthyroidism patients were newly diagnosed, had a disease duration of under 2 months, and were aged 18 to 65 years. Any patient with an uncontrolled infection, another autoimmune disease, pregnancy or lactation was excluded. Diagnoses were based on clinical symptoms, serum thyroxine and TRAb, thyroid ultrasound and orbital computed tomography. For the first round of RT-PCR on the TCR CDR3, the HTBI primer set was used together with the Qiagen OneStep RT-PCR kit. Most expanded thyroid clonotypes (frequency above 0.001) were also detected in blood, suggesting blood repertoires may reflect thyroid immune responses. In cross-validation, a model built on a 13 V-J signature told ophthalmopathy apart from stable hyperthyroidism with 87.88% sensitivity and roughly 83% specificity, and in testing the same model reached 80%/75%. In validation, the model predicted progression to ophthalmopathy a median of around 6.5 months before onset, with about 64% sensitivity and 72.22% specificity. TCR V-J signatures able to tell the groups apart were searched for in a discovery cohort of 95 to 100 patients, of whom more than 40 had Graves' ophthalmopathy and under 65 had stable Graves' hyperthyroidism. Prospective prediction of ophthalmopathy was tested in an independent validation cohort consisting of 18 hyperthyroidism patients and 15 to 17 patients who later progressed to ophthalmopathy. The 90 to 100 discovery patients were randomly divided into training and test sets at a 7:3 ratio. In addition, the study compared T-cell repertoires in thyroid tissue and in blood from roughly six Graves' hyperthyroidism patients. Following sampling, methimazole starting at 30 mg daily was given to hyperthyroidism patients, and high-dose intravenous methylprednisolone was given to ophthalmopathy patients. The libraries were constructed in a second round of multiplex PCR and then size-selected and purified. Sequencing of the libraries was done on an Illumina HiSeq2000 using paired-end 100 bp reads. Raw data were processed with SOAPnuke, discarding reads with adapters, uncalled bases, mean Phred below 15, or no exact constant-primer or identifier match. High-quality paired reads were merged with COPE v1.2.5, and unique nucleotide sequences were defined as clonotypes. MiTCR v1.1 was used to align clonotypes to the IMGT TRBV, TRBD and TRBJ reference segments. Analysis was restricted to V-J combinations with a frequency above 0.0001, which covered about 99% of repertoires. The TCS score was defined as F50 (clonal expansion) divided by E x V (chaos), with BLOSUM62-based TCRdist calculated between CDR3 peptides within each V-J. Welch's t-statistics and random forest reduced fewer than 600 V-J features to 13, which were used in a naive Bayes classifier (R e1071). Sample size was not statistically predetermined, and investigators were not blinded to group allocation. The paper reports TCR Vbeta CDR3 sequencing of 130 to 150 peripheral blood samples: approximately 41 ophthalmopathy, some 80 hyperthyroidism and approximately 17 progressor patients.

This specimen consisted of peripheral blood mononuclear cells (PBMCs), obtained at new diagnosis, from a patient treated with antithyroid drugs. This TCR was recovered from a woman in her thirties or forties with Graves disease. Donor details come from another sample of the same person, matched by shared clones. In this chain, TRBV27 is recombined with TRBJ1-1; the D gene identity is not certain. The CDR3 reads as follows: CASSPTEMNTEAFF. DNA sequence: TGTGCCAGCAGTCCTACAGAAATGAACACTGAAGCTTTCTTT.